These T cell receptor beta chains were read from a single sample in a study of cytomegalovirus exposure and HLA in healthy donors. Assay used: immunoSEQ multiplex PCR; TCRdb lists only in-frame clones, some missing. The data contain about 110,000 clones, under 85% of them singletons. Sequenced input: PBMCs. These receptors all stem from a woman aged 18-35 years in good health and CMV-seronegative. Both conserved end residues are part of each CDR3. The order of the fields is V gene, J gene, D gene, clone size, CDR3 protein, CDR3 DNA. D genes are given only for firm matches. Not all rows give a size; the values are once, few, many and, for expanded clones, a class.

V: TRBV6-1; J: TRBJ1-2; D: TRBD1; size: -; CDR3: CASSGQGGYEGYTF; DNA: TGTGCCAGCAGCGGACAGGGGGGGTACGAAGGCTACACCTTC
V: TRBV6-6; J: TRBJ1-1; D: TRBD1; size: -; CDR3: CASTKPGQHTEAFF; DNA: TGTGCCAGCACCAAGCCGGGACAGCACACTGAAGCTTTCTTT
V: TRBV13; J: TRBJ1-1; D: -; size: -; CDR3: CASSRATEAFF; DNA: TGTGCCAGCAGCCGAGCTACTGAAGCTTTCTTT
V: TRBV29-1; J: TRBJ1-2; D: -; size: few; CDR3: CSVEAQGNGYTF; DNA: TGCAGCGTTGAGGCACAGGGTAACGGCTACACCTTC
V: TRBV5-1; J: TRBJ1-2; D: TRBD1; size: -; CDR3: CASSSRDRGYGYTF; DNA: TGCGCCAGCAGCTCACGGGACAGGGGGTATGGCTACACCTTC
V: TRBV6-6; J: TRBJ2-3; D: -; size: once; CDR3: CASSYRGGRGDTQYF; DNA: TGTGCCAGCAGTTACCGAGGGGGCCGGGGGGATACGCAGTATTTT
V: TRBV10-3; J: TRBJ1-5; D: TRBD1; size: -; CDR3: CAISDGQGDNQPQHF; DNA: TGTGCCATCAGCGATGGACAGGGGGACAATCAGCCCCAGCATTTT
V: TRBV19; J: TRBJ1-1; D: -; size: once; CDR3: CASSSLQGKRTEAFF; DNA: TGTGCCAGTAGTAGCCTACAGGGAAAAAGAACTGAAGCTTTCTTT
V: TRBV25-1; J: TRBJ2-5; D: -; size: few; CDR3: CASSSSRSQETQYF; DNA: TGTGCCAGCAGTTCTTCCCGGTCGCAAGAGACCCAGTACTTC
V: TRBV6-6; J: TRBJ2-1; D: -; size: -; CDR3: CASTFSPGGQYNEQFF; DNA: TGTGCCAGCACTTTCTCCCCCGGGGGGCAGTACAATGAGCAGTTCTTC
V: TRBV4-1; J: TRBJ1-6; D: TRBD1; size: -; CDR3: CASSQDPGQINSPLHF; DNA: TGCGCCAGCAGCCAAGATCCGGGACAGATTAATTCACCCCTCCACTTT
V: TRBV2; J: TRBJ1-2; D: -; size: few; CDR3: CASSGRIEEYGYTF; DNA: TGTGCCAGCAGTGGTAGGATTGAGGAATATGGCTACACCTTC
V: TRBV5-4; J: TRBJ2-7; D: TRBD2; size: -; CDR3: CASSLGGEGREQYF; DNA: TGTGCCAGCAGCTTGGGGGGGGAGGGGCGGGAGCAGTACTTC
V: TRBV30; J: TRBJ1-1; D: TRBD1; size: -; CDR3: CAWSALPGQGTAEAFF; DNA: TGTGCCTGGAGTGCCCTACCGGGACAGGGAACCGCTGAAGCTTTCTTT
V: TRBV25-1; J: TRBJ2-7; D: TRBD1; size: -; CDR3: CASSEKTGVAYEQYF; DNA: TGTGCCAGCAGTGAAAAAACAGGGGTGGCCTACGAGCAGTACTTC
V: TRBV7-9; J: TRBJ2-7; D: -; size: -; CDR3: CASSLFQGFPYEQYF; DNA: TGTGCCAGCAGCTTGTTCCAGGGGTTCCCCTACGAGCAGTACTTC
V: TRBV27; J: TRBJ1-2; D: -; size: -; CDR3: CASSLITSGGNYGYTF; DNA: TGTGCCAGCAGTTTAATCACGTCGGGTGGGAACTATGGCTACACCTTC
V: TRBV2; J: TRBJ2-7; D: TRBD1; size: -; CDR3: CASSEGTGRKSYEQYF; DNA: TGTGCCAGCAGTGAAGGGACAGGGCGGAAGTCCTACGAGCAGTACTTC
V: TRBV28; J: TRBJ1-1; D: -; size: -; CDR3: CASSSGRGQAFF; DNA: TGTGCCAGCAGTTCAGGGCGGGGGCAAGCTTTCTTT
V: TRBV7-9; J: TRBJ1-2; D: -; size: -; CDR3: CAAIGEANYGYTF; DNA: TGTGCAGCGATAGGGGAGGCTAACTATGGCTACACCTTC
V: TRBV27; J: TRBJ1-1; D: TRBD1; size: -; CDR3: CASSKQGDTEAFF; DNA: TGTGCCAGCAGTAAACAGGGGGACACTGAAGCTTTCTTT
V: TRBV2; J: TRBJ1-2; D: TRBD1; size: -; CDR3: CASRRDRGPGNYGYTF; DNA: TGTGCCAGCAGGCGGGACAGGGGGCCGGGAAACTATGGCTACACCTTC
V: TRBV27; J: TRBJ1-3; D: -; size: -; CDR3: CASSSGNTIYF; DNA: TGTGCCAGCAGTTCAGGAAACACCATATATTTT
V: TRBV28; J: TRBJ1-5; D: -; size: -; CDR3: CASGPGQLMNQPQHF; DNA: TGTGCCAGCGGACCCGGACAGTTAATGAATCAGCCCCAGCATTTT
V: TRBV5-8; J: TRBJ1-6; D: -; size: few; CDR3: CASSVLSLHF; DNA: TGTGCCAGCAGCGTACTATCCCTCCACTTT
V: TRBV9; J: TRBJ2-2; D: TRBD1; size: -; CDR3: CASSVGQGPGELFF; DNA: TGTGCCAGCAGCGTAGGACAGGGGCCCGGGGAGCTGTTTTTT
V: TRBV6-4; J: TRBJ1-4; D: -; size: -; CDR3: CASSGGPNEKLFF; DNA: TGTGCCAGCAGTGGCGGTCCTAATGAAAAACTGTTTTTT
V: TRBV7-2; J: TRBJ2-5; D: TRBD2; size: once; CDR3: CAIYDPWEGGAETQYF; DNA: TGTGCCATCTACGACCCTTGGGAGGGAGGGGCCGAGACCCAGTACTTC
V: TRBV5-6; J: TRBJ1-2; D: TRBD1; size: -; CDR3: CASSLGRTGGNYGYTF; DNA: TGTGCCAGCAGCTTGGGTCGGACAGGGGGTAACTATGGCTACACCTTC
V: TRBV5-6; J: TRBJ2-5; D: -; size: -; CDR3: CASSMDRQETQYF; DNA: TGTGCCAGCAGCATGGACAGACAAGAGACCCAGTACTTC
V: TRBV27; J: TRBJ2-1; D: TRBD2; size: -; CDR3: CASRGGTRSSYNEQFF; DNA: TGTGCCAGCCGCGGGGGGACAAGGAGCTCCTACAATGAGCAGTTCTTC
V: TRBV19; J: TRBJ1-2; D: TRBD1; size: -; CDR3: CASSIHSTGGYYGYTF; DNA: TGTGCCAGTAGTATCCACTCGACAGGGGGATACTATGGCTACACCTTC
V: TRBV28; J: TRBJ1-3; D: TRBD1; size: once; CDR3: CASSLYGTGMGGNTIYF; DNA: TGTGCCAGCAGTCTCTACGGGACAGGGATGGGTGGAAACACCATATATTTT
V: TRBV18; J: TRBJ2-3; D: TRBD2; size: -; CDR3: CASSPQQTSGLLRIGTDTQYF; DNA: TGTGCCAGCTCACCCCAACAGACTAGCGGACTTCTACGGATTGGCACAGATACGCAGTATTTT
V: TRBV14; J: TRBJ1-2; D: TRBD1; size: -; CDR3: CASSLGRRGENRGDYGYTF; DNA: TGTGCCAGCAGCCTCGGCCGGCGGGGTGAAAACAGGGGTGACTATGGCTACACCTTC
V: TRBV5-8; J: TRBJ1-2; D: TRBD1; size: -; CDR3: CASRSTRGQGVVGYTF; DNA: TGTGCCAGCAGATCGACGAGGGGACAGGGAGTTGTCGGCTACACCTTC
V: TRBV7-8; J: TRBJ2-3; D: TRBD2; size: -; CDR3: CASSHSLAESGDTQYF; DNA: TGTGCCAGCAGCCATTCCCTAGCGGAATCCGGTGATACGCAGTATTTT
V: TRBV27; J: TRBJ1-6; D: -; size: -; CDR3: CASRIRGPSYNSPLHF; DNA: TGTGCCAGCAGGATCAGGGGTCCCTCCTATAATTCACCCCTCCACTTT
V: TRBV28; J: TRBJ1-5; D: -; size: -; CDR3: CASSTGPRQPQHF; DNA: TGTGCCAGCAGTACAGGGCCCAGGCAGCCCCAGCATTTT
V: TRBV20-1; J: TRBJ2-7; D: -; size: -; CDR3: CSARTGAEQYF; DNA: TGCAGTGCTAGAACAGGTGCCGAGCAGTACTTC
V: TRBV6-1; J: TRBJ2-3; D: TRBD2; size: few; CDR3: CASSERGASGVPTDTQYF; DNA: TGTGCCAGCAGTGAAAGAGGGGCTAGCGGGGTCCCCACAGATACGCAGTATTTT
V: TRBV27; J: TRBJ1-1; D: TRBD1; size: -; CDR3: CASSLSLIRSGGTEAFF; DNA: TGTGCCAGCAGTTTATCTCTTATTCGTTCAGGGGGTACTGAAGCTTTCTTT
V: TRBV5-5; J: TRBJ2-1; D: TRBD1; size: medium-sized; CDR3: CASSPGTVAYNEQFF; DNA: TGTGCCAGCAGTCCCGGGACAGTTGCCTACAATGAGCAGTTCTTC
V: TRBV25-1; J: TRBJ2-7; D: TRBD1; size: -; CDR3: CASSTIAGTGVAEQYF; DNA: TGTGCCAGCAGCACTATAGCCGGGACAGGGGTCGCGGAGCAGTACTTC
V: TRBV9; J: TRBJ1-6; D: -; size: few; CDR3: CASSVGAGEPLHF; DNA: TGTGCCAGCAGCGTAGGCGCGGGGGAACCCCTCCACTTT
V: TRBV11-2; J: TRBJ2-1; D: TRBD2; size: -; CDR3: CASSFGTNSYNEQFF; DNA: TGTGCCAGCAGCTTTGGGACTAACTCCTACAATGAGCAGTTCTTC
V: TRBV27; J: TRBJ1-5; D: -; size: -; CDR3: CASSPGYQGQPQHF; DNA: TGTGCCAGCAGTCCAGGGTATCAGGGTCAGCCCCAGCATTTT
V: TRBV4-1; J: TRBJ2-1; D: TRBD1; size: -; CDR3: CASSQGQGYVNEQFF; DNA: TGCGCCAGCAGCCAAGGACAGGGATACGTCAATGAGCAGTTCTTC
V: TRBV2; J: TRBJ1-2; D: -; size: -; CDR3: CASSFDSSNYGYTF; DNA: TGTGCCAGCAGTTTTGACAGCTCTAACTATGGCTACACCTTC
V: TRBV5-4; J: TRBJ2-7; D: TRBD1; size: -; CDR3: CASSPDRAPYEQYF; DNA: TGTGCCAGCAGCCCGGACAGGGCTCCCTACGAGCAGTACTTC
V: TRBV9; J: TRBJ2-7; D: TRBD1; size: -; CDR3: CASSVGTVDEQYF; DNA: TGTGCCAGCAGCGTCGGGACAGTCGACGAGCAGTACTTC
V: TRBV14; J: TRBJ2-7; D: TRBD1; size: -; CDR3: CASSLSRTGRDEQYF; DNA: TGTGCCAGCAGCCTCTCGAGGACAGGGCGCGACGAGCAGTACTTC
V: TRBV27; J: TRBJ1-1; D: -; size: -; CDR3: CASSLGGTLGAFF; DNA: TGTGCCAGCAGTTTAGGAGGGACCCTAGGAGCTTTCTTT
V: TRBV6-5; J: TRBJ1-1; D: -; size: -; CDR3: CASSSQGKDTEAFF; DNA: TGTGCCAGCAGTTCCCAGGGTAAAGACACTGAAGCTTTCTTT
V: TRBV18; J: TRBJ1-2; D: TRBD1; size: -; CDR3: CASSADRGRPHTF; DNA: TGTGCCAGCTCGGCCGACAGGGGACGGCCCCACACCTTC
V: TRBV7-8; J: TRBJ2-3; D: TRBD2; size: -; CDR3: CASSLPWGLGGTDTQYF; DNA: TGTGCCAGCAGCTTGCCGTGGGGACTAGGGGGCACAGATACGCAGTATTTT
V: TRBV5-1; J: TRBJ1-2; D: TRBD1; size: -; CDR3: CASSPGQIYGYTF; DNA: TGCGCCAGCAGCCCGGGACAGATCTATGGCTACACCTTC
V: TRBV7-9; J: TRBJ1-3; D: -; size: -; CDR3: CASSTPNRVGNTIYF; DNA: TGTGCCAGCAGCACACCAAACAGGGTTGGAAACACCATATATTTT
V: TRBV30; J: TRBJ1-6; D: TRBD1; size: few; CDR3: CAADRAVSPLHF; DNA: TGTGCCGCGGACAGGGCCGTCTCACCCCTCCACTTT
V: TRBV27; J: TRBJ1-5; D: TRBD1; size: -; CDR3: CASSIGQGNQPQHF; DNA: TGTGCCAGCAGCATAGGACAGGGCAATCAGCCCCAGCATTTT